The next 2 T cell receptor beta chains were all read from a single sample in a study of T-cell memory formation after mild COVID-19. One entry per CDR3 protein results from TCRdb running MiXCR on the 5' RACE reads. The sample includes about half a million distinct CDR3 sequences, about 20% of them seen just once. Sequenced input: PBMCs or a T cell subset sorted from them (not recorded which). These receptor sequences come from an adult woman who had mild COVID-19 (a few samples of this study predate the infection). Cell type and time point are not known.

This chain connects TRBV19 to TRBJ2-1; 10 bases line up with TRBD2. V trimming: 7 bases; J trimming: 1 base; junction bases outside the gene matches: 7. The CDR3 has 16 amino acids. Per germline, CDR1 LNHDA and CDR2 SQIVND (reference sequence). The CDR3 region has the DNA TGTGCCAGTACCGAGGGACTAGCGCCGTCCTACAATGAGCAGTTCTTC. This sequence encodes CASTEGLAPSYNEQFF.

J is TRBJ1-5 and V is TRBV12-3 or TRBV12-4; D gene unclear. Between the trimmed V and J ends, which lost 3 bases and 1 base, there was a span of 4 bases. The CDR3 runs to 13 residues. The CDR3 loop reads CASSFSSNQPQHF. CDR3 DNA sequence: TGTGCCAGCAGTTTCTCCAGCAATCAGCCCCAGCATTTT.